This TCR beta chain stems from a study of blood T cell repertoires in COVID-19 (TCRdb year 2020). About the study as a whole: Collaborator samples came from the United States, Italy and Spain and covered acute and convalescent phases of COVID-19. The prospective study material was composed of cDNA or gDNA derived from T cells, B-cell-depleted T cells, or PBMCs. Deeply sampled blood TCRbeta repertoires from subjects exposed to, actively infected with, or recovered from COVID-19 were included in the dataset. The repertoires were made available in a free public database intended to serve as a resource for research on the immune response to SARS-CoV-2. The samples were drawn from the first 160 participants of the ongoing ImmuneRACE study and from some 1,300 subjects provided by 6 global collaborators. Sample metadata almost always included a de-identified subject ID, COVID-19 status, age in years and sex. Where available, HLA class I and class II types were taken from metadata supplied by the sample provider and were not determined by assay-based typing.

Remarks on this clone: There is no known antigen for this receptor. Base-call qualities are not available, and no considerably larger clone is one nucleotide away.

What the research found in general, with its limitations: The quantity of clinical and demographic metadata differed by source and by participant and was supplied without curation.

Collaborating institutions collected whole blood in K2EDTA tubes following their own protocols. For TCRbeta analysis, collaborators shipped samples as frozen whole blood, isolated PBMCs, or DNA extracted from either of those sample types. TCRbeta CDR3 regions were amplified from genomic DNA using the immunoSEQ Assay, a bias-controlled multiplex PCR. As for the original processing: Nucleated cell counts per sample were estimated from amplification of reference gene primers within the assay. Sequence reads were collapsed and filtered to measure the absolute abundance of every unique TCRbeta CDR3 rearrangement. For each sample, productive Simpson clonality was calculated as the square root of Simpson's diversity index across productive rearrangements. TCRdb limited this immuneACCESS table to in-frame rearrangements with V and J called. A share of clones is missing; checked studies link under half to unresolved V genes, and the rest is unexplained. D and trimming come from the DNA, and the V and J calls and clone size come from that table. The sample profile shows roughly 99,000 clones; 80% to 90% of them were found once. In total, the top ten clones hold 4.5% to 5% of the sample.

CDR1 and CDR2, looked up from the germline V gene (reference sequence), are GTSNPN and SVGIG. Inclusive of the bounding cysteine and phenylalanine, the CDR3 is 11 residues long. Of the read, only the CDR3 DNA is kept; its 33 bases are in frame from base 1. Trimming accounts for 5 bases at V and 5 bases at J, while the number of junction bases matched to no gene is 2. The receptor's source is a middle-aged man with active or convalescent COVID-19. Here the chain combines TRBV30 and TRBJ2-7; 8 bases in between match TRBD1. Source material: peripheral blood. DNA sequence: TGTGCCTGGGACAGGGGCGACGAGCAGTACTTC. Its translation reads: CAWDRGDEQYF.